This paragraph reports one T cell receptor beta chain. Primers used in a second PCR of about 7 to 12 cycles were a sample-barcoded 5' primer and a J-beta primer mix. In TCRdb, the 5' RACE reads were re-called with MiXCR into one record per CDR3 protein. Counted here are just over 1 million distinct CDR3 sequences, 40% to 50% occurring once; the ten biggest clones make up approximately 17%. This sample is drawn from a study of blood T cells in healthy people across ages. V gave up 5 bases and J gave up 2 bases, with 10 bases separating them. The germline gives CDR1 SQVTM, CDR2 ANQGSEA. This CDR3 has 14 residues.

Material: blood. The J gene is TRBJ2-6, the V gene TRBV29-1, with D unresolved. The receptor was isolated from a woman in her sixties or seventies in good health. CDR3 bases: TGCAGCGTTTTATTGAACCCTGGGGCCAACGTCCTGACTTTC. Its protein is CSVLLNPGANVLTF.